This TCR beta chain was retrieved from a study of T cell responses to AZD1222 COVID-19 vaccine. Overall study findings and caveats: The study found vaccine-associated CD4 TCRs spanning spike, dominant at 160-218 and 743-854. Rises in breadth and depth of Spike-specific TCRs came after two AZD1222 doses. The reported proportion of spike-specific TCRs targeting unmutated variant regions was nearly half.

Assay used: immunoSEQ multiplex PCR; TCRdb lists only in-frame clones, some missing. The top ten clones hold approximately 9% of a sample with around 91,000 clones, roughly 90% of them seen once. There are 13 residues in the CDR3. Germline V lookup: CDR1 MDHEN, CDR2 SYDVKM. V was cut by 6 bases and J by 7 bases, with 15 bases left in between. A word on this clone: What it binds is unknown.

The chain joins TRBV28 to TRBJ1-2, with D possibly TRBD1 on 5 matching bases. Specimen: peripheral blood, collected 28 days after the second AZD1222 dose. The source of this sequence is an adult who received the AZD1222 COVID-19 vaccine. CDR3 region: CASSTQGIFGYTF. The DNA for the CDR3 is TGTGCCAGCAGCACGCAGGGAATTTTTGGCTACACCTTC.